These 32 T cell receptor beta chains were sequenced from one sample in a study of low-dose radiotherapy and immunotherapy resistance in tumors. Time point defined: before trial treatment. Gene-specific TRAV and TRBV primers were used for first-strand cDNA, covering alpha and beta chains. Amplification, which lasted about 20 PCR cycles, used a constant-region primer and V-primer adapter to amplify TCRs. A single record per CDR3 protein comes from TCRdb applying MiXCR to the reads. The sample shows tens of thousands of distinct CDR3 sequences, around 27% of them seen only once. The sample was PBMCs, taken before treatment. These receptors were taken from a male donor with prostate cancer.

The rearrangement uses TRBV6-6 and TRBJ2-1; TRBD1 or TRBD2 may be the D gene (5 bases each). Trimming removed 8 bases at V and 5 bases at J, with 13 bases between. CDR3 length: 13 residues. Looked up from germline, CDR1 is MNHNY and CDR2 is SVGAGI (reference sequence). The CDR3 region is CASEGRVNNEQFF. DNA of the CDR3: TGTGCCAGCGAGGGACGCGTCAACAATGAGCAGTTCTTC.

V and J are TRBV18 and TRBJ2-5, with D uncertain. The CDR3 has 13 residues. Germline V lookup: CDR1 KGHSH, CDR2 LQKENI. Trimming shortened V by 3 bases and J by 3 bases, and 8 bases separated the two germline ends. CDR3 DNA sequence: TGTGCCAGCTCACCCCCAGGAGAAGAGACCCAGTACTTC. It encodes CASSPPGEETQYF.

The table lists this clonotype with a count of one. The chain is built from TRBV2 and TRBJ1-4, with a tentative D call TRBD1 (5 bases). CDR1 and CDR2 (germline): SNHLY, FYNNEI. This CDR3 spans 14 amino acids. Trimming stripped 4 bases from V and 5 bases from J, with 11 bases between. The CDR3: CASSVGGANEKLFF. The CDR3 coding sequence is TGTGCCAGCAGTGTGGGAGGGGCCAATGAAAAACTGTTTTTT.

This clonotype has a count of ten or more. The J gene is TRBJ2-3, the V gene TRBV18; D might be TRBD1 (5 bases). V lost 2 bases and J 1 base, leaving 16 bases between the germline ends. From germline, CDR1 is KGHSH and CDR2 LQKENI. CDR3 length: 17 amino acids. The CDR3: CASSPGLQDLRTDTQYF. CDR3 coding DNA: TGTGCCAGCTCACCAGGTCTACAGGACCTTCGCACAGATACGCAGTATTTT.

This clonotype showed up many times. The chain uses TRBV5-1 and TRBJ1-1, with unresolved D. The CDR3 is made up of 15 amino acids. The germline CDR1 and CDR2 sequences are SGHRS and YFSETQ. V lost 4 bases to trimming and J lost 0 bases, with 13 bases between them. The CDR3 DNA follows: TGCGCCAGCAGCCTCGACGGTCCAATGAACACTGAAGCTTTCTTT. This translates into CASSLDGPMNTEAFF.

This clonotype was detected many times. The rearrangement links TRBV20-1 to TRBJ2-7, with 9 bases lining up with TRBD1. Trimming removed 6 bases from V and 3 bases from J; junction bases left unmatched: 6. The CDR3 length is 13 residues. CDR1 and CDR2 (germline): DFQATT, SNEGSKA (reference sequence). The CDR3: CSASQTGGYEQYF. The CDR3 DNA reads TGCAGTGCATCGCAGACAGGGGGCTACGAGCAGTACTTC.

This clonotype was recorded many times. The V gene is TRBV3-1, the J gene TRBJ1-1, with TRBD1 as a possible D gene (5 bases). CDR1 and CDR2 (germline): LGHDT, YNNKEL (reference sequence). This CDR3 spans 16 amino acids. Trimming stripped 4 bases from V and 4 bases from J, with 19 bases between. CDR3 coding DNA: TGTGCCAGCAGCCGATGGGGGGGGTCAGTAGGCACTGAAGCTTTCTTT. Amino acids: CASSRWGGSVGTEAFF.

This clonotype was recorded at least ten times. CDR3 in DNA: TGTGCCAGCAGCCAAGATTTCGCGTATGGCTACACCTTC. Its protein product is CASSQDFAYGYTF. The chain uses TRBV14 and TRBJ1-2; no reliable D call. The CDR3 is 13 amino acids. Germline V lookup: CDR1 SGHDN, CDR2 FVKESK. V was shortened by 0 bases and J by 5 bases, with 7 bases between the two germline ends.

This clonotype appeared many times. The chain combines TRBV25-1 with TRBJ1-4, with a weak D call TRBD1 (6 bases). The germline V gene has CDR1 MGHDK and CDR2 SYGVNS. CDR3 length equals 18 residues. The V gene lost 4 bases and the J gene lost 0 bases, with 18 bases spanning the gap. As DNA, the CDR3 is TGTGCCAGCAGTGCGGGGGCGGCGTACCCTGCAACTAATGAAAAACTGTTTTTT. Residues: CASSAGAAYPATNEKLFF. Full variable domain (rest looked up from reference TRBV25-1 and TRBJ1-4): EADIYQTPRYLVIGTGKKITLECSQTMGHDKMYWYQQDPGMELHLIHYSYGVNSTEKGDLSSESTVSRIRTEHFPLTLESARPSHTSQYLCASSAGAAYPATNEKLFFGSGTQLSVL.

The chain uses TRBV7-2 and TRBJ1-5; D remains ambiguous. Germline CDR1 and CDR2: SGHTA and FQGNSA. The V gene lost 5 bases and the J gene lost 2 bases, with 16 bases spanning the gap. The CDR3 totals 16 residues. CDR3 sequence reads: CASSQVSLWGNQPQHF. CDR3 bases: TGTGCCAGCAGCCAAGTATCTTTGTGGGGCAATCAGCCCCAGCATTTT.

Ten or more counts support this clonotype. V is TRBV5-1 and J is TRBJ2-2; D is undetermined. This CDR3 is 12 amino acids long. Germline V lookup: CDR1 SGHRS, CDR2 YFSETQ. The V end was cut by 7 bases, the J end by 5 bases, with 9 bases between. DNA for the CDR3: TGCGCCAGCGGAGATGCGACCGGGGAGCTGTTTTTT. Translation gives CASGDATGELFF.

This chain joins TRBV28 and TRBJ1-2, with D maybe TRBD1 (5 bases). Germline CDR1 and CDR2: MDHEN and SYDVKM. The CDR3 spans 13 residues. Trimming pared 5 bases from V and 8 bases from J, leaving 15 bases between. CDR3 loop: CASSRAPGNGYTF. CDR3 sequence (DNA): TGTGCCAGCAGTCGCGCCCCAGGGAACGGCTACACCTTC.

This clonotype was counted many times. The V call is TRBV11-2, the J call TRBJ2-7; 8 bases match TRBD1. V trimming: 5 bases; J trimming: 5 bases; junction bases outside the gene matches: 11. Germline lookup yields CDR1 SGHAT and CDR2 FQNNGV. This CDR3 contains 15 residues. The CDR3, as DNA: TGTGCCAGCAGCACCCAGACAGGGGTCGTCCACGAGCAGTACTTC. Translated: CASSTQTGVVHEQYF.

This clonotype was recorded a few times. V is TRBV27 and J is TRBJ2-7; tentative D call: TRBD2 (6 bases). With 5 bases removed from V and 1 base from J, the gap between germline ends came to 12 bases. The CDR3 consists of 14 residues. From germline, CDR1 is MNHEY and CDR2 SMNVEV (reference sequence). The CDR3 region is CASSTGTASYEQYF. The DNA for the CDR3 is TGTGCCAGCAGTACCGGGACTGCTTCCTACGAGCAGTACTTC.

The CDR3 loop is CASSQDSGDNQPQHF. The CDR3 DNA follows: TGTGCCAGCAGCCAAGATTCGGGAGATAATCAGCCCCAGCATTTT. This chain connects TRBV4-2 to TRBJ1-5; no clear D. The V and J ends lost 0 bases and 4 bases respectively, with 10 bases between them. The CDR3 has 15 residues. CDR1 and CDR2 (germline): LGHNA, YNFKEQ.

This clonotype appeared a few times. Only one base separates this from a far larger clonotype, so it likely reflects a read error. This chain uses TRBV13 with TRBJ2-7; D possibly corresponds to TRBD2 (5 bases). In germline, CDR1 is PRHDT, CDR2 FYEKMQ (reference sequence). The CDR3 has 14 residues. The V and J ends lost 7 bases and 7 bases respectively, with 20 bases between them. The CDR3 nucleotides are TGTGCCAGCAACGCGGGCTCCTCCTACAATGAGCAGTACTTC. This codes for CASNAGSSYNEQYF.

This clonotype was seen ten or more times. This chain uses TRBV6-8 with TRBJ1-6, with 9 bases that match TRBD1. The CDR3 spans 13 residues. J lost 10 bases, V lost 7 bases, and 5 bases had no gene match. The germline V gene has CDR1 MNHGY and CDR2 SAAAGT. The CDR3 loop reads CASTGTGNSPLHF. DNA of the CDR3: TGTGCCAGCACCGGGACAGGGAACTCACCCCTCCACTTT.

J is TRBJ2-2 and V is TRBV20-1; D is unclear. V lost 3 bases, J lost 0 bases, and 5 bases lay in between. This CDR3 has 13 residues. The germline CDR1 and CDR2 sequences are DFQATT and SNEGSKA (reference sequence). This CDR3 is CSASGTNTGELFF. CDR3 coding DNA: TGCAGTGCTAGCGGAACGAACACCGGGGAGCTGTTTTTT.

There are many counts of this clonotype. Here the CDR3 DNA reads TGTGCCAGCAGACGTCTCAGGGAGGCGTCCAGTGGCTACACCTTC. Translation gives CASRRLREASSGYTF. V gene TRBV11-2 combines with J gene TRBJ1-2; perhaps TRBD1 as D (5 bases). From germline, CDR1 is SGHAT and CDR2 FQNNGV. CDR3 length: 15 amino acids. Between the trimmed V and J ends, which lost 6 bases and 7 bases, there was a span of 21 bases.

This clonotype was recorded at least ten times. The gene calls are TRBV5-4 and TRBJ2-3; a possible D gene is TRBD2 (5 bases). V lost 4 bases to trimming and J lost 2 bases, with 11 bases between them. Per germline, CDR1 SGHNT and CDR2 YYREEE (reference sequence). This CDR3 is 14 amino acids long. In nucleotides, the CDR3 is TGTGCCAGCAGCCCGGACTGGTCCACAGATACGCAGTATTTT. This gives the protein CASSPDWSTDTQYF.

As DNA, the CDR3 is TGTGCCAGCAGTTTAGGACAGGGATACCAAGAGACCCAGTACTTC. This gives the protein CASSLGQGYQETQYF. The J gene is TRBJ2-5, the V gene TRBV27; 8 bases are shared with TRBD1. The germline CDR1 and CDR2 sequences are MNHEY and SMNVEV (reference sequence). This CDR3 region has 15 residues. V lost 2 bases, J lost 0 bases, and 2 bases stayed unmatched.

This clonotype was found many times. The gene calls are TRBV7-2 and TRBJ2-2; unclear D gene. This CDR3 region has 14 residues. The germline V gene has CDR1 SGHTA and CDR2 FQGNSA. The ends were cut back, 5 bases at V and 7 bases at J, with 14 bases in the middle. CDR3 region: CASSPPLPGGELFF. In DNA form, the CDR3 reads TGTGCCAGCAGCCCCCCCTTGCCGGGCGGGGAGCTGTTTTTT.

In this sample, this clonotype turned up many times. This rearrangement joins TRBV27 to TRBJ2-4, with 8 bases aligning to TRBD2. V was pared by 8 bases and J by 3 bases, with 3 bases of the junction left unmatched. This CDR3 has 13 residues. The germline V gene has CDR1 MNHEY and CDR2 SMNVEV (reference sequence). The CDR3 DNA is TGTGCCAGCCGTCGGGGGGGCAAAAACATTCAGTACTTC. As protein: CASRRGGKNIQYF.

This clonotype was seen many times. The V gene is TRBV18, the J gene TRBJ2-7; 9 nucleotides match TRBD2. V was pared by 6 bases and J by 3 bases, with 15 bases of the junction left unmatched. The CDR3 consists of 17 residues. Germline V CDR1 and CDR2: KGHSH, LQKENI. The CDR3 coding sequence is TGTGCCAGCTCTTTAAAAGGGGGCCTAGCGGGAAACTACGAGCAGTACTTC. Residues: CASSLKGGLAGNYEQYF.

This clonotype was picked up many times. This chain joins TRBV6-2 or TRBV6-3 and TRBJ2-3; no reliable D call. Trimming removed 0 bases from V and 1 base from J, with 11 bases in between. The CDR3 extends over 16 amino acids. Germline CDR1 MNHEY, CDR2 SVGEGT. CDR3 nucleotides: TGTGCCAGCAGTTACTCGATTGGCGGCCGCACAGATACGCAGTATTTT. It specifies CASSYSIGGRTDTQYF.

This clonotype has a count of ten or more. This chain connects TRBV5-4 to TRBJ2-3, with 10 positions matching TRBD2. V lost 3 bases, J lost 2 bases, and 6 bases stayed unmatched. CDR1 is SGHNT and CDR2 is YYREEE in the germline V gene (reference sequence). This CDR3 has 16 amino acids. The CDR3: CASSYPGTSATDTQYF. The CDR3 bases are TGTGCCAGCAGCTACCCCGGGACTAGCGCCACAGATACGCAGTATTTT.

The chain combines TRBV20-1 with TRBJ2-7, with TRBD2 matching over 10 bases. The germline V gene encodes CDR1 DFQATT and CDR2 SNEGSKA (reference sequence). V was pared by 2 bases and J by 6 bases, with 7 bases of the junction left unmatched. The CDR3 covers 14 residues. In DNA form, the CDR3 reads TGCAGTGCTAGAAGAGCGGGAGGGCCTGGCGAGCAGTACTTC. This translates into CSARRAGGPGEQYF.

This clonotype appeared a few times. The gene calls are TRBV10-1 and TRBJ1-5; possible D gene TRBD1, 6 bases. This CDR3 has 12 residues. Trimming took 2 bases from V and 10 from J, leaving 9 bases between them. Germline CDR1 and CDR2: WNHNN and SYGVQD (reference sequence). CDR3: CASSEMGGPQHF. The CDR3 bases are TGCGCCAGCAGTGAGATGGGGGGCCCCCAGCATTTT.

Ten or more counts support this clonotype. This chain joins TRBV6-2 or TRBV6-3 and TRBJ2-1; D is unresolved. The germline gives CDR1 MNHEY, CDR2 SVGEGT. Trimming removed 2 bases from V and 7 bases from J, with 15 bases in between. The CDR3 runs to 15 residues. This chain's CDR3 is CASSYTTGIGNEQFF. CDR3 nucleotides: TGTGCCAGCAGTTACACAACGGGTATCGGGAATGAGCAGTTCTTC.

The rearrangement uses TRBV7-9 and TRBJ1-5; no reliable D call. The germline gives CDR1 SEHNR, CDR2 FQNEAQ (reference sequence). V was shortened by 6 bases and J by 0 bases, with 6 bases between the two germline ends. This CDR3 spans 13 amino acids. CDR3 protein: CASSGYSNQPQHF. As DNA, the CDR3 is TGTGCCAGCAGTGGGTATAGCAATCAGCCCCAGCATTTT.

This clonotype occurred a few times. CDR3 region: CASSSITTGVTGYTF. CDR3 nucleotide sequence: TGTGCCAGCAGTTCGATTACGACGGGGGTGACTGGCTACACCTTC. The chain joins TRBV28 to TRBJ1-2; D might be TRBD1 (5 bases). Trimming removed 4 bases from V and 7 bases from J, with 19 bases in between. The CDR3 sequence is 15 residues long. Germline CDR1 MDHEN, CDR2 SYDVKM.

This clonotype was seen ten or more times. The chain uses TRBV5-6 and TRBJ2-7; the D is unclear. This CDR3 contains 13 residues. V dropped 5 bases and J dropped 4 bases, with 13 bases sitting between them. Per germline, CDR1 SGHDT and CDR2 YYEEEE. The CDR3: CASRRQTLYEQYF. The CDR3 coding sequence is TGTGCCAGCAGAAGGCAGACTTTATACGAGCAGTACTTC. Full variable domain (rest looked up from reference TRBV5-6 and TRBJ2-7): DAGVTQSPTHLIKTRGQQVTLRCSPKSGHDTVSWYQQALGQGPQFIFQYYEEEERQRGNFPDRFSGHQFPNYSSELNVNALLLGDSALYLCASRRQTLYEQYFGPGTRLTVT.